What follows are 10 T cell receptor beta chains derived from one specimen sequenced in a study of early stage breast cancer tumors (dated by TCRdb to the late 2010s). Libraries were constructed by the immunoSEQ multiplex PCR assay. TCRdb stores this immuneACCESS table with in-frame sequences only. Part of the clones is absent; in the studies checked, under half of the shortfall reflects unresolved V genes, and no reason is known for the rest. The sample table holds tens of thousands of clones, of which roughly 69% were seen once. The top ten clonotypes cover about 7% of the sample. The sequenced material came from blood. All receptors come from a person aged 50-59 years with breast cancer.

The chain combines TRBV7-3 with TRBJ2-3; D possibly corresponds to TRBD1 (6 bases). Germline lookup yields CDR1 SGHTA and CDR2 FQGTGA. V lost 1 base to trimming and J lost 3 bases, with 8 bases between them. This CDR3 has 14 residues. CDR3 residues: CASSLNGQTDTQYF. As DNA, the CDR3 is TGTGCCAGCAGCTTAAACGGACAGACAGATACGCAGTATTTT.

This clone was seen a handful of times. The rearrangement uses TRBV12-5 and TRBJ1-3; D is uncertain. The V end lost 2 bases, the J end lost 1 base, and 18 bases lay between the germline ends. Per germline, CDR1 LGHNT and CDR2 FRNRAP. The CDR3 consists of 18 residues. The CDR3 sequence is CASGLYSGVEASGNTIYF. CDR3 DNA sequence: TGTGCTAGTGGTTTGTACTCCGGGGTTGAGGCGTCTGGAAACACCATATATTTT.

This clone was recorded only once. This chain joins TRBV4-3 and TRBJ2-6; D ambiguous. The germline V gene encodes CDR1 LGHNA and CDR2 YSLEER. This CDR3 contains 16 residues. Trimming shortened V by 3 bases and J by 0 bases, and 9 bases separated the two germline ends. This CDR3 is CASSHGTSSGANVLTF. The CDR3 DNA sequence: TGCGCCAGCAGCCACGGTACGAGCTCTGGGGCCAACGTCCTGACTTTC.

This clone was observed at least ten times. This sequence joins TRBV5-1 and TRBJ2-3; 9 bases map to TRBD1. Losses at the gene ends were 5 bases for V and 4 bases for J; bases not matched to a gene: 5. Germline assignment: CDR1 SGHRS and CDR2 YFSETQ. The CDR3 is made up of 14 amino acids. Written as DNA, the CDR3 is TGCGCCAGCAGAGAACAGGGGGCGGCAGATACGCAGTATTTT. Translated: CASREQGAADTQYF.

The rearrangement joins TRBV6-7 to TRBJ2-1, with 10 bases identical to TRBD2. TRBV6-7 falls under the ORF class, with uncertain function. The CDR3 spans 15 residues. V dropped 6 bases and J dropped 3; count of bases not matched to a gene: 5. The CDR3 bases are TGTGCCAGCAGAGGGACTAGCGATGACTACAATGAGCAGTTCTTC. Translated, it gives CASRGTSDDYNEQFF.

This clone appeared once. As DNA, the CDR3 is TGCGCCAGCAGCCAAGAGCCGACGTGGGGGGGGAATGAGCAGTTCTTC. Protein sequence: CASSQEPTWGGNEQFF. The V call is TRBV4-3, the J call TRBJ2-1; TRBD2 aligns across 7 bases. CDR1 is LGHNA, CDR2 YSLEER, per germline. J was trimmed by 7 bases and V by 0 bases; bases with no gene match: 9. There are 16 residues in the CDR3.

The chain carries TRBV5-1 and TRBJ1-2; D unresolved. The CDR3 sequence is 16 residues long. Deletions cut 4 bases from V and 4 bases from J, with 20 bases between. Germline CDR1 and CDR2: SGHRS and YFSETQ. CDR3 protein: CASSLTSPQASYGYTF. The CDR3 DNA sequence: TGCGCCAGCAGCCTGACCAGCCCGCAGGCTTCCTATGGCTACACCTTC.

This clone is a singleton in its sample. The rearrangement joins TRBV6-5 to TRBJ1-1; unclear D gene. Germline loops: CDR1 MNHEY, CDR2 SVGAGI. The CDR3 is 13 residues long. V was shortened by 5 bases and J by 6 bases, with 13 bases between the two germline ends. The CDR3 loop is CASSRGTNAEAFF. In nucleotides, the CDR3 is TGTGCCAGCAGTCGGGGAACTAACGCTGAAGCTTTCTTT.

This clone has just a few counts. The chain uses TRBV6-5 and TRBJ1-5; 11 positions match TRBD1. J lost 4 bases, V lost 4 bases, and 3 bases had no gene match. Germline CDR1 and CDR2: MNHEY and SVGAGI. This CDR3 has 15 amino acids. The chain's CDR3 is CASSSGQGENQPQHF. The CDR3 nucleotides read TGTGCCAGCAGTTCGGGACAGGGGGAAAATCAGCCCCAGCATTTT.

This chain joins TRBV11-1 and TRBJ2-3; a possible D gene is TRBD1 (6 bases). The germline CDR1 and CDR2 sequences are SGHAT and FQDESV (reference sequence). The V and J ends lost 1 base and 5 bases respectively, with 10 bases between them. This CDR3 comprises 14 residues. DNA of the CDR3: TGTGCCAGCAGCTTAGTAACAGGGAAAGATACGCAGTATTTT. Its protein product is CASSLVTGKDTQYF. The full variable domain, its missing parts supplied by reference TRBV11-1 and TRBJ2-3, is EAEVAQSPRYKITEKSQAVAFWCDPISGHATLYWYRQILGQGPELLVQFQDESVVDDSQLPKDRFSAERLKGVDSTLKIQPAELGDSAMYLCASSLVTGKDTQYFGPGTRLTVL.